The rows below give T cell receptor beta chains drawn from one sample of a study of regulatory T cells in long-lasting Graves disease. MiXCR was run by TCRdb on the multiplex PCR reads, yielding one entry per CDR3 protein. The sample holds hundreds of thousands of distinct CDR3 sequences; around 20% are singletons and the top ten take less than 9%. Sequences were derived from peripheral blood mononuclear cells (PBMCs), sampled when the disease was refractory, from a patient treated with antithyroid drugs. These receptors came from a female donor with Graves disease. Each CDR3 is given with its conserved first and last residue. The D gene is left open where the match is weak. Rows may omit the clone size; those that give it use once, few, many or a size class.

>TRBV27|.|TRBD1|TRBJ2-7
TGTGCCAGCAGACCGGGACAGAGACCGTTTGGGGACGAGCAGTACTTC
CASRPGQRPFGDEQYF
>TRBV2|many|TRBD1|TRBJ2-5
TGTGCCAGCAGCCAAGAGACAGGGGGCGAGACCCAGTACTTC
CASSQETGGETQYF
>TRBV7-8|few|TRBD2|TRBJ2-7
TGTGCCAGCAGCCCCGTCCTAGCGGGAGGGCCTGGGGAGCAGTACTTC
CASSPVLAGGPGEQYF
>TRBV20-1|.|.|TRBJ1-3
TGCAGTGCTAGAGATCTTAGGGCAGGGCCTGCAGAAGGAAACACCATATATTTT
CSARDLRAGPAEGNTIYF
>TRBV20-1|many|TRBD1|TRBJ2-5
TGCAGTGCTAGAGTGTGGGACAGGGGAGCCAAAGAGACCCAGTACTTC
CSARVWDRGAKETQYF
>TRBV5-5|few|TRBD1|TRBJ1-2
TGTGCCAGCAGTAAGGGACAGGGGGCCTCTGGCTACACCTTC
CASSKGQGASGYTF
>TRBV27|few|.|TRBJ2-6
TGTGCCAGCAGTTTATCGAGAGCTACTGGGGCCAACGTCCTGACTTTC
CASSLSRATGANVLTF
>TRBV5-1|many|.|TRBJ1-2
TGCGCCAGCAGCTTATGGACGACTAACTATGGCTACACCTTC
CASSLWTTNYGYTF
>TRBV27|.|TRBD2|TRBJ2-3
TGTGCCAGCAGTTTTGTAACTAGCGGGAGAGGGGTGGATACGCAGTATTTT
CASSFVTSGRGVDTQYF
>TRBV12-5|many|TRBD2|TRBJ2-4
TGTGCTAGTGGTTTGGTACTAGCGATTCGAGACAAAAACATTCAGTACTTC
CASGLVLAIRDKNIQYF
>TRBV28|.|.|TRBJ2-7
TGTGCCAGCAGTTTATCCCCTAGCTCCTACGAGCAGCACTTC
CASSLSPSSYEQHF
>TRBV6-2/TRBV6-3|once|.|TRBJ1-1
TGTGCCAGCAGTTTTAGGTGGGATCCCTTGAACACTGAAGCTTTCTTT
CASSFRWDPLNTEAFF
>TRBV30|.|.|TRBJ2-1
TGTGCCTGGAGTAGGGCGGGCCGATACAATGAGCAGTTCTTC
CAWSRAGRYNEQFF
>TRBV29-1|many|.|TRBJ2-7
TGCAGCGTGTACAGGGTGAGCTCCTACGAGCAGTACTTC
CSVYRVSSYEQYF
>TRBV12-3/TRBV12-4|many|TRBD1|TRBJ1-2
TGTGCCAGCAGACGGACAGGGGGTGGCTACACCTTC
CASRRTGGGYTF
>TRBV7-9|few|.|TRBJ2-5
TGTGCCAGCAGCTCTAGGTGGGGGGCCCAAGAGACCCAGTACTTC
CASSSRWGAQETQYF
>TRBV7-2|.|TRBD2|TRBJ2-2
TGTGCCAGCAGCTCTAGGACTAGCGGGGGCATTCGGGAGCTGTTTTTT
CASSSRTSGGIRELFF
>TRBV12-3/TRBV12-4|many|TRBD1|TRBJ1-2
TGTGCCAGCAGTGGGACAGAGATTAACTATGGCTACACCTTC
CASSGTEINYGYTF
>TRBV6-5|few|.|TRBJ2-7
TGTGCCAGCAGTTACTCATGGGGGAGTGAGCAGTACTTC
CASSYSWGSEQYF
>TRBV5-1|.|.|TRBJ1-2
TGCGCCAGCAGCTGGGGCGATTCGAATGGCTACACCTTC
CASSWGDSNGYTF
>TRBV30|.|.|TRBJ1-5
TGTGCCTGGACTACGGCCGAGACACCTAATCAGCCCCAGCATTTT
CAWTTAETPNQPQHF
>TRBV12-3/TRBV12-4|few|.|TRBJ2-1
TGTGCCAGCAGCCGGGACCCCAAGCAGTTCTTC
CASSRDPKQFF
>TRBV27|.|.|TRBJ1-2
TGTGCCAGCAGCGCTCGGGCGGCTTATGGCTACACCTTC
CASSARAAYGYTF
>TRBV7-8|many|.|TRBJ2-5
TGTGCCAGCAGCTTATATAGCGCCGAAGAGACCCAGTACTTC
CASSLYSAEETQYF
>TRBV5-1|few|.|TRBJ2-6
TGCGCCAGCAGCTTGGTGTTGGGGCGGTCTGGGGCCAACGTCCTGACTTTC
CASSLVLGRSGANVLTF
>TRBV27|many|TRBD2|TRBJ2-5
TGTGCCAGCAGTTATGGGACTAGCGGGACAGAGACCCAGTACTTC
CASSYGTSGTETQYF
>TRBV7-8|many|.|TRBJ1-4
TGTGCCAGCAGCCGGACGGGGGTCCGGGGCAGGGCGGCTAATGAAAAACTGTTTTTT
CASSRTGVRGRAANEKLFF
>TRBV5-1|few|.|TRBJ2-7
TGCGCCAGCAGCTTGGGTGGGGGGCGGATTATCCCCCACGAGCAGTACTTC
CASSLGGGRIIPHEQYF
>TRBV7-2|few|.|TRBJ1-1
TGTGCCAGCAGAAAGCGGGCAGGGCAGGGGAGCACTGAAGCTTTCTTT
CASRKRAGQGSTEAFF
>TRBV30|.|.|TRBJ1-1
TGTGCCTGGAGTGTAACACGGAACACTGAAGCTTTCTTT
CAWSVTRNTEAFF
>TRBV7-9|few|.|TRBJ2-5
TGTGCCAGCAGCTCCGCGGCTTGGGCCCAAGAGGCCCAAGAGACCCAGTACTTC
CASSSAAWAQEAQETQYF
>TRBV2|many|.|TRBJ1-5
TGTGCCAGCAGCTTAGGCAGAAATAGCAATCAGCCCCAGCATTTT
CASSLGRNSNQPQHF
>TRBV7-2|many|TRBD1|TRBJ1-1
TGTGCCAGCAGCTTAGTGGGACAGGGGGCAAGGGATGAAGCTTTCTTT
CASSLVGQGARDEAFF
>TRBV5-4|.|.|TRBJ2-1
TGTGCCAGCACCATGGGGCGGAGCTCCTACAATGAGCAGTTCTTC
CASTMGRSSYNEQFF
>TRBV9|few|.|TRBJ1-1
TGTGCCAGCAGCGTAGAGCCGGATTACACTGAAGCTTTCTTT
CASSVEPDYTEAFF
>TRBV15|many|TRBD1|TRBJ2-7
TGTGCCACCAGCAGATGGGACAGGACCTACGAGCAGTACTTC
CATSRWDRTYEQYF
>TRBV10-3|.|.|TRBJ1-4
TGTGCCATCAGTGAGTCCTCTGTAAGGGGAGAAAAACTGTTTTTT
CAISESSVRGEKLFF
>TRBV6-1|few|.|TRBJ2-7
TGTGCCAGCAAGACCTGGGACTCCTACGAGCAGTACTTC
CASKTWDSYEQYF
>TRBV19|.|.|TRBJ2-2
TGTGCCAGTAGTATCGCGGGACTCGGGGAGCTGTTTTTT
CASSIAGLGELFF
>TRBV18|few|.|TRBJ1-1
TGTGCCAGCTCGCAGGAACAGAACACTGAAGCTTTCTTT
CASSQEQNTEAFF
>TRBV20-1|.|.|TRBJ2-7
TGCAGTGCTACCGCACCCGGACAAGGGGTCTCCTACGAGCAGTACTTC
CSATAPGQGVSYEQYF